The rows below give T cell receptor beta chains drawn from one sample of a study of T cell responses to AZD1222 COVID-19 vaccine. Repertoires were generated with immunoSEQ multiplex PCR, while TCRdb's copy carries only in-frame clones and drops some. Here the sample spans 70,000 or so clones, roughly 88% being singletons. Sequenced here: peripheral blood, sampled on day 0 of AZD1222 vaccination. These receptors all come from an adult in good health. CDR3s include the opening cysteine and the closing phenylalanine or tryptophan. D genes are given only for firm matches. Clone size is given for some rows only: seen once, a few or many times, or a class if the clone is expanded.

.	.	TRBV5-1	TRBJ1-2	TGCGCCAGCAGCTTGGGCGCTTTAGCGGGACGGACTAATGGCTACACCTTC	CASSLGALAGRTNGYTF
.	.	TRBV11-2	TRBJ2-1	TGTGCCAGCAGCCAAGGGGTGAATGAGCAGTTCTTC	CASSQGVNEQFF
.	.	TRBV6-5	TRBJ1-1	TGTGCCAGCAGTTACTCCTGGGACCGCAACACTGAAGCTTTCTTT	CASSYSWDRNTEAFF
.	.	TRBV7-7	TRBJ2-5	TGTGCCAGCAGCTTAGCGGTCGAGGTTGGGACCCAGTACTTC	CASSLAVEVGTQYF
.	.	TRBV19	TRBJ1-4	TGTGCCAGTAGTATGTCACAGAAGAGTGCAACTAATGAAAAACTGTTTTTT	CASSMSQKSATNEKLFF
.	.	TRBV5-4	TRBJ2-7	TGTGCCAGCAGCTTCAACCGGCGCATCTACGAGCAGTACTTC	CASSFNRRIYEQYF
TRBD2	.	TRBV4-1	TRBJ2-7	TGCGCCAGCAGCTCGGGACTAGCGGATGGAGCGCAGTACTTC	CASSSGLADGAQYF
.	.	TRBV7-9	TRBJ2-7	TGTGCCAGCAGCCTTGAGGCGTACGAGCAGTACTTC	CASSLEAYEQYF
.	.	TRBV4-1	TRBJ1-6	TGCGCCAGCAGCCAAACTGAAAGCTCCTATAATTCACCCCTCCACTTT	CASSQTESSYNSPLHF
TRBD1	.	TRBV27	TRBJ2-7	TGTGCCAGCAGTCTGGGACAGGGCTGGGAGCAGTACTTC	CASSLGQGWEQYF
TRBD1	.	TRBV5-1	TRBJ1-1	TGCGCCAGCAGAAAGACCGGGACAGGGTTTCGAGACACTGAAGCTTTCTTT	CASRKTGTGFRDTEAFF
TRBD1	.	TRBV7-2	TRBJ2-2	TGTGCCAGCAGCTTAGGTCCAGGGGGTATCACCGGGGAGCTGTTTTTT	CASSLGPGGITGELFF
.	once	TRBV3-1/TRBV3-2	TRBJ2-7	TGTGCCAGCAGTCGTTTCAGGGACACCTCCTACGAGCAGTACTTC	CASSRFRDTSYEQYF
.	.	TRBV27	TRBJ2-2	TGTGCCAGCAGTTTACCTGCCACAGGGAGAGGCGGGGAGCTGTTTTTT	CASSLPATGRGGELFF
TRBD1	.	TRBV4-2	TRBJ2-1	TGTGCCAGCAGCCAGAGCTCCGGGACAGGAAATTACAATGAGCAGTTCTTC	CASSQSSGTGNYNEQFF
TRBD2	.	TRBV28	TRBJ2-5	TGTGCCAGCACCCCTAGCGGGAGTCGCCGGGAGACCCAGTACTTC	CASTPSGSRRETQYF
TRBD2	few	TRBV6-6	TRBJ2-3	TGTGCCAGCAGTTTATTAGCGGGAGCTAGCACAGATACGCAGTATTTT	CASSLLAGASTDTQYF
.	.	TRBV11-2	TRBJ1-4	TGTGCCAGCAGCTCGACAGGTGAAAAACTGTTTTTT	CASSSTGEKLFF
.	.	TRBV15	TRBJ1-4	TGTGCCACCAGCAGTGGACGGCCGGGGGAGGAAAAACTGTTTTTT	CATSSGRPGEEKLFF
.	.	TRBV7-9	TRBJ2-5	TGTGCCAGCAGCTTACAAAGGGGCGTCGAGACCCAGTACTTC	CASSLQRGVETQYF
.	.	TRBV7-3	TRBJ2-3	TGTGCCAGCAGCCCCGGTGGGCCTGGTTTGGATACGCAGTATTTT	CASSPGGPGLDTQYF
.	.	TRBV6-5	TRBJ2-7	TGTGCCAGCAAAGAGAGGCCTAACTACGAGCAGTACTTC	CASKERPNYEQYF
.	once	TRBV3-1/TRBV3-2	TRBJ2-7	TGTGCCAGCAGCCCCCGGTCGGGGCTCTACGAGCAGTACTTC	CASSPRSGLYEQYF
.	.	TRBV24-1	TRBJ1-3	TGTGCCACCAGTGACCGGGACGGGGGAAACACCATATATTTT	CATSDRDGGNTIYF
TRBD1	.	TRBV5-1	TRBJ2-5	TGCGCCAGCAGCGAAGGGACAGACGACCAAGAGACCCAGTACTTC	CASSEGTDDQETQYF
.	.	TRBV25-1	TRBJ1-1	TGTGCCAGCAGTGAACCGGTGAACACTGAAGCTTTCTTT	CASSEPVNTEAFF
.	.	TRBV6-2/TRBV6-3	TRBJ2-7	TGTGCCAGCAGTTACTCTGCGACTACCAACTACGAGCAGTACTTC	CASSYSATTNYEQYF
.	.	TRBV5-4	TRBJ1-5	TGTGCCAGCAGCTTGGTTCAGGGGCTTAATCAGCCCCAGCATTTT	CASSLVQGLNQPQHF
.	once	TRBV5-8	TRBJ2-5	TGTGCCAGCAGCTTGGTAGAGACCCAGTACTTC	CASSLVETQYF
.	.	TRBV10-3	TRBJ2-1	TGTGCCATCAGCGGGACTTCCGAAAAGAGCTCCTACAATGAGCAGTTCTTC	CAISGTSEKSSYNEQFF
TRBD1	.	TRBV12-5	TRBJ2-3	TGTGCTAGTGGTTTGGTAACAGGGGGCGCAGATACGCAGTATTTT	CASGLVTGGADTQYF
TRBD1	.	TRBV9	TRBJ1-6	TGTGCCAGCAGCGAGGCGGACAGGTCCAAAGGTATAAATTCACCCCTCCACTTT	CASSEADRSKGINSPLHF
TRBD2	.	TRBV4-2	TRBJ2-7	TGTGCCAGCAGCCAAGATACGGCGGGAGCGTCCTACGAGCAGTACTTC	CASSQDTAGASYEQYF
TRBD1	medium-sized	TRBV13	TRBJ2-7	TGTGCCAGCAGCTTGCCCGGGACAGACTACGAGCAGTACTTC	CASSLPGTDYEQYF
.	.	TRBV30	TRBJ1-1	TGTGCCTCGCGGGGGGACCGGAACACTGAAGCTTTCTTT	CASRGDRNTEAFF
.	once	TRBV6-5	TRBJ1-6	TGTGCCAGCAGCTCTCATCGGGGTTCACCCCTCCACTTT	CASSSHRGSPLHF
.	few	TRBV4-1	TRBJ1-1	TGCGCCAGCAGCCAAGTTGGGGAAGGTGAAGCTTTCTTT	CASSQVGEGEAFF
TRBD1	.	TRBV29-1	TRBJ1-2	TGCAGCGTTGAAGATCATAGGACAGGGGAACCCTATGGCTACACCTTC	CSVEDHRTGEPYGYTF
TRBD1	.	TRBV4-1	TRBJ1-1	TGCGCCAGCAGCCAAGAGGGACAGATATACACTGAAGCTTTCTTT	CASSQEGQIYTEAFF
TRBD1	.	TRBV19	TRBJ1-1	TGTGCCAGTAGTGGGAAAGGGGGCCGGGAAGCTTTCTTT	CASSGKGGREAFF
TRBD2	.	TRBV7-2	TRBJ2-7	TGTGCCAGCAGCTTATCGGGACTAGCGGGGGGTTACTCCTACGAGCAGTACTTC	CASSLSGLAGGYSYEQYF
TRBD2	.	TRBV19	TRBJ2-5	TGTGCCAGTAATAAGGGAGGGGAGACCCAGTACTTC	CASNKGGETQYF
TRBD1	once	TRBV11-2	TRBJ2-7	TGTGCCAGCAGCCTGAGACAGGGGTCGAATTACGAGCAGTACTTC	CASSLRQGSNYEQYF
.	.	TRBV6-1	TRBJ2-7	TGTGCCAGCAGTGACGGGGCCTACGAGCAGTACTTC	CASSDGAYEQYF
.	.	TRBV11-2	TRBJ1-2	TGTGCCAGCAGCTTAGCGGAGGGCGTCTATGGCTACACCTTC	CASSLAEGVYGYTF
.	.	TRBV30	TRBJ1-6	TGTGCCTGGAGCCGGGACACTAGTAATAATTCACCCCTCCACTTT	CAWSRDTSNNSPLHF
.	.	TRBV11-2	TRBJ1-1	TGTGCCAGCAGCTTAGCCCGAGGGAGGGGTCGGGACACTGAAGCTTTCTTT	CASSLARGRGRDTEAFF
TRBD2	once	TRBV7-3	TRBJ2-3	TGTGCCAGCAGCTTAACGTCGGCTAGCGGATACACAGATACGCAGTATTTT	CASSLTSASGYTDTQYF